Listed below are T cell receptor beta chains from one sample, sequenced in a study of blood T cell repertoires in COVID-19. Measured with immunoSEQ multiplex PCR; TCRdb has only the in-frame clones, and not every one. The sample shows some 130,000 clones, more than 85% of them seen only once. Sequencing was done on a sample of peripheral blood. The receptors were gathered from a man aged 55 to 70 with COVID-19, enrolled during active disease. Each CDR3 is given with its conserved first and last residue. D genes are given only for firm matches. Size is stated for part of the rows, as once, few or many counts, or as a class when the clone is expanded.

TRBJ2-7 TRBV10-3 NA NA CAISERQGGSGQYF TGTGCCATCAGTGAGCGGCAGGGGGGCTCGGGGCAGTACTTC
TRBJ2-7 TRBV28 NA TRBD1 CASSRRQGLYF TGTGCCAGCAGTCGACGACAGGGTTTGTACTTC
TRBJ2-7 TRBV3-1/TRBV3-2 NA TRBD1 CASSQGQGSNEQYF TGTGCCAGCAGCCAGGGACAGGGTTCCAACGAGCAGTACTTC
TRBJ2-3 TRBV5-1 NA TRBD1 CASSLMGQFTDTQYF TGCGCCAGCAGCTTGATGGGACAGTTCACAGATACGCAGTATTTT
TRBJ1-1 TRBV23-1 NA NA CASSQRQGSTEAFF TGCGCCAGCAGTCAACGTCAGGGGAGCACTGAAGCTTTCTTT
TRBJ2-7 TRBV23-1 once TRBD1 CASSQSRGTGSTSVPSYEQYF TGCGCCAGCAGTCAATCAAGAGGGACAGGCTCTACCTCTGTCCCATCCTACGAGCAGTACTTC
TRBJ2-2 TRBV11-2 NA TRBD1 CASSGTGTTGELFF TGTGCCAGCAGCGGGACAGGGACCACCGGGGAGCTGTTTTTT
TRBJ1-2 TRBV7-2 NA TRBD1 CASTLFRGVAGGYTF TGTGCCAGCACCCTATTCAGGGGGGTGGCGGGTGGCTACACCTTC
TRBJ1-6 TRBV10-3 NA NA CATSDINSPLHF TGTGCCACTTCGGACATAAATTCACCCCTCCACTTT
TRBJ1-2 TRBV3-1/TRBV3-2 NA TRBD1 CASSQGGTGGYGYTF TGTGCCAGCAGCCAAGGGGGGACAGGGGGCTATGGCTACACCTTC
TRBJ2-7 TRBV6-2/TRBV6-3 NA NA CASSLLAESYEQYF TGTGCCAGCAGTTTATTAGCGGAATCCTACGAGCAGTACTTC
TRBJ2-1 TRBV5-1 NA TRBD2 CASSLAMTSGGASYNEQFF TGCGCCAGCAGCTTGGCCATGACTAGCGGGGGGGCATCCTACAATGAGCAGTTCTTC
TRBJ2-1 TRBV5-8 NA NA CASSLGDSTYNEQFF TGTGCCAGCAGCTTGGGGGACTCAACCTACAATGAGCAGTTCTTC
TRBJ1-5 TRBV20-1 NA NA CSASKGSSRPSNQPQHF TGCAGTGCTAGTAAAGGATCCTCGAGGCCATCTAATCAGCCCCAGCATTTT
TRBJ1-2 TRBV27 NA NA CASSLGTGGGYTF TGTGCCAGCAGCCTAGGGACGGGGGGTGGCTACACCTTC
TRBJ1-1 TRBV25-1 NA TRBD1 CASSHRGMNTEAFF TGTGCCAGCAGTCACAGGGGAATGAACACTGAAGCTTTCTTT
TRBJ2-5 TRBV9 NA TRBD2 CASSPRTSGRETQYF TGTGCCAGCAGCCCCCGGACTAGCGGAAGAGAGACCCAGTACTTC
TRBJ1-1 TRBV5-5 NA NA CASSLAPGDEAFF TGTGCCAGCAGCTTGGCCCCCGGGGATGAAGCTTTCTTT
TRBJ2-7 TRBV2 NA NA CASSDDSTYEQYF TGTGCCAGCAGTGACGACAGCACCTACGAGCAGTACTTC
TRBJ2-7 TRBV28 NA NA CASSVFGRVTYEQYF TGTGCCAGCAGCGTGTTTGGCCGGGTCACCTACGAGCAGTACTTC
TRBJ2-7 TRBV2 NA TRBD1 CASSATGYSYEQYF TGTGCCAGCAGTGCGACAGGGTATAGCTACGAGCAGTACTTC
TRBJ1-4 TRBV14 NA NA CASSENEKLFF TGTGCCAGCAGTGAGAATGAAAAACTGTTTTTT
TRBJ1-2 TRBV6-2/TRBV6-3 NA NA CASSQASYGYTF TGTGCCAGCAGTCAGGCCAGCTATGGCTACACCTTC
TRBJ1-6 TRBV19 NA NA CASSIESLGSSPLHF TGTGCCAGTAGTATAGAGTCTTTGGGGAGTTCACCCCTCCACTTT
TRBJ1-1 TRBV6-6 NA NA CASSYLQGSVNTEAFF TGTGCCAGCAGTTACCTCCAGGGTAGTGTGAACACTGAAGCTTTCTTT
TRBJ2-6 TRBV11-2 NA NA CASSIQGGVSGANVLTF TGTGCCAGCAGCATACAGGGTGGAGTCTCTGGGGCCAACGTCCTGACTTTC
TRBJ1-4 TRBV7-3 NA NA CASSLGPNEKLFF TGTGCCAGCAGCCTGGGGCCGAATGAAAAACTGTTTTTT
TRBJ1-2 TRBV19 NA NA CASWILGGALDGYTF TGTGCCAGTTGGATCCTAGGAGGGGCGTTGGATGGCTACACCTTC
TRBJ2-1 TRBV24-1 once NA CATSVNEGSSYNEQFF TGTGCCACCAGTGTGAATGAGGGAAGCTCCTACAATGAGCAGTTCTTC
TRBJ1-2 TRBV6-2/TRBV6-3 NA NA CASSSGQRYGYTF TGTGCCAGCAGTTCTGGACAGAGGTATGGCTACACCTTC
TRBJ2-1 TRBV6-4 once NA CASSDSPVARYNEQFF TGTGCCAGCAGTGACTCTCCCGTCGCCAGATACAATGAGCAGTTCTTC
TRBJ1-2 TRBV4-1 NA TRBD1 CASSLTSGQALGYTF TGCGCCAGCAGCCTAACTAGTGGACAGGCCCTTGGCTACACCTTC
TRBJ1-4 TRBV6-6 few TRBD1 CASSLGQQNEKLFF TGTGCCAGCAGTTTGGGACAGCAAAATGAAAAACTGTTTTTT
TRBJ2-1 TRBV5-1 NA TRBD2 CASSFTSEGFNEQFF TGCGCCAGCAGCTTTACTAGCGAGGGATTCAATGAGCAGTTCTTC
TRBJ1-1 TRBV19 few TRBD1 CASSGDRVNTEAFF TGTGCCAGTAGTGGAGACAGGGTTAACACTGAAGCTTTCTTT
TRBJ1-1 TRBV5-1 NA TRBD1 CASSLRDSMNTEAFF TGCGCCAGCAGCTTGAGGGACAGCATGAACACTGAAGCTTTCTTT
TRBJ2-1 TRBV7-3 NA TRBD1 CASSIPGGNEQFF TGTGCCAGCAGCATACCAGGGGGCAATGAGCAGTTCTTC
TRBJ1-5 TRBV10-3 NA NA CAISAQAYQPQHF TGTGCCATCAGTGCCCAGGCCTATCAGCCCCAGCATTTT
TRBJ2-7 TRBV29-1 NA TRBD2 CSVARGASYEQYF TGCAGCGTTGCGCGGGGGGCCTCCTACGAGCAGTACTTC
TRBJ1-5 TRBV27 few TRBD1 CASNLTGTGGYSNQPQHF TGTGCCAGCAACCTGACCGGGACAGGGGGCTATAGCAATCAGCCCCAGCATTTT
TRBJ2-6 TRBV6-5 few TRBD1 CASRIEDRVHVLTF TGTGCCAGCAGAATCGAGGACAGGGTGCACGTCCTGACTTTC
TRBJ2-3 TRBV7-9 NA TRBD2 CASSPSGRGATDTQYF TGTGCCAGCAGCCCCTCAGGGCGGGGGGCCACAGATACGCAGTATTTT
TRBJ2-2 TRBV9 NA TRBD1 CASSVVGTGDAGELFF TGTGCCAGCAGCGTAGTGGGGACAGGGGATGCCGGGGAGCTGTTTTTT
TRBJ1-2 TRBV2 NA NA CASSRDGYGYTF TGTGCCAGCAGCCGGGATGGCTATGGCTACACCTTC
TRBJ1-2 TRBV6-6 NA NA CASSYSGRDGYTF TGTGCCAGCAGTTACTCGGGGCGCGATGGCTACACCTTC
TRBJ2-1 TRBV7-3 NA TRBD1 CASGTGGYNEQFF TGTGCCAGCGGAACAGGGGGGTACAATGAGCAGTTCTTC
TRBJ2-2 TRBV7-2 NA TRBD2 CASSSRTSWTGELFF TGTGCCAGCAGCTCTCGGACTAGCTGGACCGGGGAGCTGTTTTTT
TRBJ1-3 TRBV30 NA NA CAWSVTRSGNTIYF TGTGCCTGGAGTGTAACTCGATCTGGAAACACCATATATTTT
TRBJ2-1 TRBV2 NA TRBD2 CASRQATSGGTVGFF TGTGCCAGCAGACAAGCAACTAGCGGGGGCACCGTAGGGTTCTTC
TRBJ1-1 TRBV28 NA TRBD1 CASSTSGTVNTEAFF TGTGCCAGCAGTACGTCCGGGACAGTGAACACTGAAGCTTTCTTT